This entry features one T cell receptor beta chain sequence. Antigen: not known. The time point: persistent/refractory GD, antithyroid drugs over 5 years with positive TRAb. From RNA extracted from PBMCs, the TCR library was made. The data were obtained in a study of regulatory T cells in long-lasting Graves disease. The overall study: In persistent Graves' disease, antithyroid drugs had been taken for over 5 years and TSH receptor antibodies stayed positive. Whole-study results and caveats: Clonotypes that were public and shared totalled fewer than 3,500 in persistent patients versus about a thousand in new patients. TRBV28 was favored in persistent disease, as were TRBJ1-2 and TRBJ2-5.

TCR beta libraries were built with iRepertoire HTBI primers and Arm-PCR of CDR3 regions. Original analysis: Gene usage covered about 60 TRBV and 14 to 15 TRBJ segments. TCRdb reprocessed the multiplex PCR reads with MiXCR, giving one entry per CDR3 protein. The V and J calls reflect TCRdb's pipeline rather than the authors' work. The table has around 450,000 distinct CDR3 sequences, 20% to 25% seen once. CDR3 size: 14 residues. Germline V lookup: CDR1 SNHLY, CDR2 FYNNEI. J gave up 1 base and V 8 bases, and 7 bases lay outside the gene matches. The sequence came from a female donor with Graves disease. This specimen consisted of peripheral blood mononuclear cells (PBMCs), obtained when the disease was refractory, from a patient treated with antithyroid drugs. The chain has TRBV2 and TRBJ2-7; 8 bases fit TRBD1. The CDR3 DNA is TGTGCCAGCGTGAACAGGGGGATTTCCTACGAGCAGTACTTC. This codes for CASVNRGISYEQYF.